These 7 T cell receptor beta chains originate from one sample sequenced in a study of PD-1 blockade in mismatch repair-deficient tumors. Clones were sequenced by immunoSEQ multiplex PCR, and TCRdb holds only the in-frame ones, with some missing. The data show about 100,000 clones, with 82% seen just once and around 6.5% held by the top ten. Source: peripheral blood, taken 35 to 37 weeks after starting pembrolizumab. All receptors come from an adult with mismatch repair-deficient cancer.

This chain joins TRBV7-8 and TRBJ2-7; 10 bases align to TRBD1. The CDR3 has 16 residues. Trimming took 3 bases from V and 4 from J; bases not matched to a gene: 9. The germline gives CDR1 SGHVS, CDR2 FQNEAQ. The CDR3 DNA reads TGTGCCAGCAGCTTCGCTAAGACAGGGGGCAATTACGAGCAGTACTTC. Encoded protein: CASSFAKTGGNYEQYF. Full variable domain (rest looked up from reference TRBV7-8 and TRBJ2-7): GAGVSQSPRYKVAKRGQDVALRCDPISGHVSLFWYQQALGQGPEFLTYFQNEAQLDKSGLPSDRFFAERPEGSVSTLKIQRTQQEDSAVYLCASSFAKTGGNYEQYFGPGTRLTVT.

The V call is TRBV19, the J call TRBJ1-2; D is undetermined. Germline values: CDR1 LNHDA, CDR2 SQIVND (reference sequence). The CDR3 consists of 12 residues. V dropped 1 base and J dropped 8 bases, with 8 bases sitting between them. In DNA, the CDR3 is TGTGCCAGTAGTATAGCGGGAGGGGGCTACACCTTC. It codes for CASSIAGGGYTF.

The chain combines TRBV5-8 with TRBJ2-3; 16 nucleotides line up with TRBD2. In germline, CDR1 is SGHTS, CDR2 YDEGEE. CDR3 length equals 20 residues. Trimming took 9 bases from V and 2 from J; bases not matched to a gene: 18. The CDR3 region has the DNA TGTGCCATGACCCCCCCCGGGACTAGCGGGAGGGCCGTTAACACAGATACGCAGTATTTT. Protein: CAMTPPGTSGRAVNTDTQYF.

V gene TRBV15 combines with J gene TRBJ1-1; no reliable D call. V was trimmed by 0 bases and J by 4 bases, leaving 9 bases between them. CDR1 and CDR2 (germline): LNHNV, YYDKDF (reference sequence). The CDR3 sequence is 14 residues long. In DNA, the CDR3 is TGTGCCACCAGCAGAGAGCCAAGCAGCACTGAAGCTTTCTTT. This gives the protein CATSREPSSTEAFF.

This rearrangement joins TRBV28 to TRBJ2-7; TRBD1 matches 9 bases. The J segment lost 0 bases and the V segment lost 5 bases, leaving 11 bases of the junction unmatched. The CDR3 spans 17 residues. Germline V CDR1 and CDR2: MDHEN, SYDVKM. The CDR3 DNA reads TGTGCCAGCAGTCCTCGACCCGGGACAGGGAGCTCCTACGAGCAGTACTTC. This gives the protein CASSPRPGTGSSYEQYF.

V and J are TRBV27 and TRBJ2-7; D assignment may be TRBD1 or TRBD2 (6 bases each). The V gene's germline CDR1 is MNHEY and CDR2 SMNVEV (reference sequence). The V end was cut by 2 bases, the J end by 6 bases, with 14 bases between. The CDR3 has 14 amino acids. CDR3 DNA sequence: TGTGCCAGCAGTTTAGGGGGGCGGGTTAGCGAGCAGTACTTC. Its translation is CASSLGGRVSEQYF.

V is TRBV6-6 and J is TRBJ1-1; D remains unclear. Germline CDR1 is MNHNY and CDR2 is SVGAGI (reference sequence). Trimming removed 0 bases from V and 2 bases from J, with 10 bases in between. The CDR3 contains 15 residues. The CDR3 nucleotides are TGTGCCAGCAGTTACTCGAAGACAAAAAACACTGAAGCTTTCTTT. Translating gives CASSYSKTKNTEAFF.